This TCR beta chain is from a study of regulatory T cells in long-lasting Graves disease. Time point denoted: persistent/refractory GD, antithyroid drugs over 5 years with positive TRAb. From RNA extracted from PBMCs, the TCR library was made. This clonotype was detected only a few times. Antigen: not known. Trimming took 7 bases from V and 9 from J, leaving 13 bases between them. The CDR3 runs to 13 residues. The V gene's germline CDR1 is MGHDK and CDR2 SYGVNS. The TCR beta library used iRepertoire HTBI primers with Arm-PCR amplification of CDR3. TCRdb re-called the multiplex PCR reads through MiXCR, storing one row per CDR3 protein. The table lists hundreds of thousands of distinct CDR3 sequences, about a fifth of them singletons. Findings and limits, study-wide: More public clonotypes were shared by persistent patients (around 3,000) than by new patients (approximately 990).

The sample was peripheral blood mononuclear cells (PBMCs), taken when the disease was refractory, from a patient treated with antithyroid drugs. The J gene is TRBJ1-6, the V gene TRBV25-1; D not certain. This TCR derives from a female donor with Graves disease. CDR3 DNA sequence: TGTGCCAGCAAAGGGTTAGCCCTTTCACCCCTCCACTTT. It codes for CASKGLALSPLHF.